The clone carrying this TCR beta chain was seen only a few times. Extracted RNA was reverse transcribed, and the resulting cDNA served as sequencing template. TCRdb's table, derived via immunoSEQ multiplex PCR, lists solely in-frame clones and lacks some. The sample holds some 110,000 clones, more than 30% seen once. V gave up 1 base and J gave up 0 bases; unmatched junction bases: 3. CDR3 length: 17 amino acids. Germline CDR1 and CDR2: SGHVS and FQNEAQ. The sample comes from a study of CD8+ T cells in alopecia areata. This sequence joins TRBV7-8 and TRBJ2-1, with TRBD2 identical over 10 bases. The sample taken for sequencing was CD4+ T cells sorted from blood. This sequence originates from a human donor with alopecia areata. CDR3 coding DNA: TGTGCCAGCAGCTTAGGAGCTAGCGGGAGCTCCTACAATGAGCAGTTCTTC. Translated, it gives CASSLGASGSSYNEQFF.